This section outlines one T cell receptor beta chain sequence together with its context. The entry originates in a study of T cell responses to AZD1222 COVID-19 vaccine. Assay: immunoSEQ multiplex PCR; the TCRdb copy retains only in-frame clones and omits some. In the table there are around 120,000 clones, about 90% of which are singletons. The sample was peripheral blood, taken on day 0 of AZD1222 vaccination. The source of this sequence is an adult in good health.

CDR3 loop: CASSLWRGLGNEQFF. The CDR3, as DNA: TGTGCCAGCAGCCTTTGGAGGGGCCTCGGGAATGAGCAGTTCTTC. The chain has TRBV4-2 and TRBJ2-1, with D perhaps matching TRBD2 (6 bases). The CDR3 spans 15 residues. V was trimmed by 4 bases and J by 7 bases, leaving 17 bases between them. CDR1 and CDR2 from the germline V gene are LGHNA and YNFKEQ.